This TCR beta chain was captured in a study of early T cells in non-severe SARS-CoV-2 infection. In the library, individual cDNA molecules carried attached unique molecular identifiers. TCRdb analysed the 5' RACE reads with MiXCR anew, one entry per CDR3 protein. The sample shows tens of thousands of distinct CDR3 sequences, about 13% of them seen only once. CDR3 length: 14 residues. V gave up 4 bases and J gave up 0 bases, with 10 bases separating them. Germline lookup yields CDR1 MGHRA and CDR2 YSYEKL. V gene TRBV4-1 combines with J gene TRBJ2-7; D gene ambiguous. Sample: whole blood. This clonotype originated in an adult who was a healthcare worker with PCR-confirmed SARS-CoV-2 infection or an uninfected control (not recorded which). Here the CDR3 reads CASSPEPRSYEQYF. The CDR3 coding sequence is TGCGCCAGCAGCCCGGAGCCCCGCTCCTACGAGCAGTACTTC.